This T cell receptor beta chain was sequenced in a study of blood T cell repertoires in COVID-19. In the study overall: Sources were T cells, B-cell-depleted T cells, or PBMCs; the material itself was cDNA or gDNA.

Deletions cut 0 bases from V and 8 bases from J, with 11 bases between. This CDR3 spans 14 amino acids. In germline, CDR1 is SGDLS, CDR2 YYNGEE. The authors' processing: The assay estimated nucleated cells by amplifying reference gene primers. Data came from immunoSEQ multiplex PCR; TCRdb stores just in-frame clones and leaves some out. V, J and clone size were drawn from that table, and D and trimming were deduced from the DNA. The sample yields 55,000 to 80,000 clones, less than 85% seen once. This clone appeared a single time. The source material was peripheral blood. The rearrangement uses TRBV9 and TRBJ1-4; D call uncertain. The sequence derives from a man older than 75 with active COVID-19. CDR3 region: CASSVGRAGEKLFF. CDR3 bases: TGTGCCAGCAGCGTAGGGCGGGCCGGGGAAAAACTGTTTTTT.